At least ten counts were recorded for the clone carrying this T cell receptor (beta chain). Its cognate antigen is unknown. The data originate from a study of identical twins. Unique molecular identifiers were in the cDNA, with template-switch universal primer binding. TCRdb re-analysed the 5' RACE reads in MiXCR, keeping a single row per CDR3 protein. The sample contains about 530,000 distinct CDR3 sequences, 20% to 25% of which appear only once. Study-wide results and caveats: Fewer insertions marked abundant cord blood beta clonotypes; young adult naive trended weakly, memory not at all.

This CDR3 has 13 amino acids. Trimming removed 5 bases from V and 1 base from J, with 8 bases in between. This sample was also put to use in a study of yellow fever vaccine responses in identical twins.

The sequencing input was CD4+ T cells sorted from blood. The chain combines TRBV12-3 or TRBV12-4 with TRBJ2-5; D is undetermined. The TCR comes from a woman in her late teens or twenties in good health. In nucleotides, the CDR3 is TGTGCCAGCAGTGGGCAGATCCAAGAGACCCAGTACTTC. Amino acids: CASSGQIQETQYF.